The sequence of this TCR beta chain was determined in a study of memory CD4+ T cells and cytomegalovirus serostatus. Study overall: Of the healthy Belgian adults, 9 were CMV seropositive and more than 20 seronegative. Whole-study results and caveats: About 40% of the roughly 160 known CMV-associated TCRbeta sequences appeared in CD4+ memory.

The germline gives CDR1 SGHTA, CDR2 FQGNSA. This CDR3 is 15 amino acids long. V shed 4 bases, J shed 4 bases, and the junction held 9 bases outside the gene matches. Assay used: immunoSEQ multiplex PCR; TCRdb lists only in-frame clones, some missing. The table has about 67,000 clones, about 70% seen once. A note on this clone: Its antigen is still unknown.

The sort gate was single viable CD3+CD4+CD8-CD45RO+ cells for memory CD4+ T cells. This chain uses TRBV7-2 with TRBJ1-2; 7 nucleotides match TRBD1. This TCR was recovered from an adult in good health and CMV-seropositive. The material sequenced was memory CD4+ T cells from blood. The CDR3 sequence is CASSSRQGMGYGYTF. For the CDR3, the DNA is TGTGCCAGCAGCTCCCGACAGGGTATGGGCTATGGCTACACCTTC.